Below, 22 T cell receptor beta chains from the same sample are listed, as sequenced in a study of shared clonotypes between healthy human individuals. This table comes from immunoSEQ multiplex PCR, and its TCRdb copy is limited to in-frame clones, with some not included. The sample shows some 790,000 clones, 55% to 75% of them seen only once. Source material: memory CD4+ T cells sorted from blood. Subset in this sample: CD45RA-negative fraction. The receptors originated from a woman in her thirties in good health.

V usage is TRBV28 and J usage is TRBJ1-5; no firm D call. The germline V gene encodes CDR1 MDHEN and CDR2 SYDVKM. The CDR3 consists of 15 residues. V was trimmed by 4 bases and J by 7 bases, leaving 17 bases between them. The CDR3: CASSSRWMGFQPQHF. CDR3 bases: TGTGCCAGCAGTTCACGTTGGATGGGGTTCCAGCCCCAGCATTTT. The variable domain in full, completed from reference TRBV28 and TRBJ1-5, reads DVKVTQSSRYLVKRTGEKVFLECVQDMDHENMFWYRQDPGLGLRLIYFSYDVKMKEKGDIPEGYSVSREKKERFSLILESASTNQTSMYLCASSSRWMGFQPQHFGDGTRLSIL.

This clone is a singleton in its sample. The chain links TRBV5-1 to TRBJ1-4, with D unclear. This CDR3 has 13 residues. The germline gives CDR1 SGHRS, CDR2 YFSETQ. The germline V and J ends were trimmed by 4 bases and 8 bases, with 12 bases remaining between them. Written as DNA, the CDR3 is TGCGCCAGCAGCCACCGGACGGGAGAAAAACTGTTTTTT. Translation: CASSHRTGEKLFF.

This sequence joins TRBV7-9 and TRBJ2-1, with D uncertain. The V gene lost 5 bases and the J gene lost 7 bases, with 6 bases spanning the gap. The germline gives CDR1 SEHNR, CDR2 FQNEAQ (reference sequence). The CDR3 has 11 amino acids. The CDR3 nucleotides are TGTGCCAGCAGCAGCACGAATGAGCAGTTCTTC. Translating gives CASSSTNEQFF.

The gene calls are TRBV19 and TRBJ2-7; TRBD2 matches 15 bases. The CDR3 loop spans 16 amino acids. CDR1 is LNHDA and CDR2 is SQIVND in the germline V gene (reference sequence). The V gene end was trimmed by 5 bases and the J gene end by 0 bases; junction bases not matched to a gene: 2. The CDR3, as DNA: TGTGCCAGTAGTCGGACTAGCGGGAGGGCCTCCTACGAGCAGTACTTC. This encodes CASSRTSGRASYEQYF. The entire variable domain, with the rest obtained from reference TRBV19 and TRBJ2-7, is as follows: DGGITQSPKYLFRKEGQNVTLSCEQNLNHDAMYWYRQDPGQGLRLIYYSQIVNDFQKGDIAEGYSVSREKKESFPLTVTSAQKNPTAFYLCASSRTSGRASYEQYFGPGTRLTVT.

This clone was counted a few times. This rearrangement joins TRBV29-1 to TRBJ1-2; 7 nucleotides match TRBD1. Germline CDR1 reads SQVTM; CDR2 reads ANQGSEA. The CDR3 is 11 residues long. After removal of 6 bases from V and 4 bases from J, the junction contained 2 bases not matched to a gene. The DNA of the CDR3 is TGCAGCGTGGGGGACAGCTATGGCTACACCTTC. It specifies CSVGDSYGYTF.

This CDR3 reads CASSVEGGFQETQYF. As DNA, the CDR3 is TGTGCCAGCAGTGTTGAAGGAGGGTTCCAAGAGACCCAGTACTTC. The rearrangement uses TRBV2 and TRBJ2-5, with D possibly TRBD2 on 6 matching bases. The CDR3 is 15 residues long. Trimming shortened V by 4 bases and J by 1 base, and 13 bases separated the two germline ends. Germline CDR1 and CDR2: SNHLY and FYNNEI.

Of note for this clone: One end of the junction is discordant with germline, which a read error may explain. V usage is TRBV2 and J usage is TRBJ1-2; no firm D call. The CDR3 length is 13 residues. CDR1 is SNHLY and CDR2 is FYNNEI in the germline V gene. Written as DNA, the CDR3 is TGTGGCAGCACTGAGGAACGCGTTGGGTTTTCTACCTTC. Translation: CGSTEERVGFSTF.

DNA of the CDR3: TGCAGTGCTAGGGACAGGGTTGATTTCTTT. Its translation is CSARDRVDFF. This chain links TRBV20-1 with TRBJ1-1; 8 bases align to TRBD1. CDR1 and CDR2 (germline): DFQATT, SNEGSKA (reference sequence). This CDR3 comprises 10 residues. Trimming cost V 3 bases and J 13 bases; bases outside gene matches: 4.

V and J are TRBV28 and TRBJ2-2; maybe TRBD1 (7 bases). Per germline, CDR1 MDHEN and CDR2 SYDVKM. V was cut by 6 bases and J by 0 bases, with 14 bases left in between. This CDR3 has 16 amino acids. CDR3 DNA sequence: TGTGCCAGCAGGGCATCCAGGGGGGCGAACACCGGGGAGCTGTTTTTT. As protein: CASRASRGANTGELFF.

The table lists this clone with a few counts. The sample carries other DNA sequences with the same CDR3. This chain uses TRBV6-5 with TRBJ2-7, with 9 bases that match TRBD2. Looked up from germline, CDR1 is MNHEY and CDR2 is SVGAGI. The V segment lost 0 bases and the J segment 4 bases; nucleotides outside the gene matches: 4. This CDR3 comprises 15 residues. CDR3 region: CASSYSSGSGYEQYF. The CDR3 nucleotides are TGTGCCAGCAGTTACTCTAGCGGGAGTGGGTACGAGCAGTACTTC.

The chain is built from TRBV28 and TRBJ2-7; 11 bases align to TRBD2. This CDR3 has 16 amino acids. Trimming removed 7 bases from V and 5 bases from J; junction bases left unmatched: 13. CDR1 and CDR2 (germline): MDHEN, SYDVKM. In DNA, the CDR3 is TGTGCCAGCAAACTAGCGGGAGACGGACGGCAGGACGAGCAGTACTTC. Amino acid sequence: CASKLAGDGRQDEQYF.

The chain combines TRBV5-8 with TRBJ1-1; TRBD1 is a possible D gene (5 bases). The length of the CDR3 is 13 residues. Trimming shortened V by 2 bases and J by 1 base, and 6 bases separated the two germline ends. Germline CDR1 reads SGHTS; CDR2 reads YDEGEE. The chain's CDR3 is CASSFGGNTEAFF. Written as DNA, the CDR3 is TGTGCCAGCAGCTTTGGGGGGAACACTGAAGCTTTCTTT.

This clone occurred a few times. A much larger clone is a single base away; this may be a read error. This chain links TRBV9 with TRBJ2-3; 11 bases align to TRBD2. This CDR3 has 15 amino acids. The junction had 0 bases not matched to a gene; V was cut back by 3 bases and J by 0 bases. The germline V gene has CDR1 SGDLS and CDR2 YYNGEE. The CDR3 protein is CASSGTSGSTDTQYF. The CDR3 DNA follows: TGTGCCAGCAGCGGGACTAGCGGGAGCACAGATACGCAGTATTTT.

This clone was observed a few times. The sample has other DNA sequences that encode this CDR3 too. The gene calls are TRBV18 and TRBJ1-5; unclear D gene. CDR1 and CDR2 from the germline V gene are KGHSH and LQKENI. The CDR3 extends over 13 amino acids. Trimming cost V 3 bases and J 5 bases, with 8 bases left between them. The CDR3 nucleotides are TGTGCCAGCTCACCCGGTCAGGATCAGCCCCAGCATTTT. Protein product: CASSPGQDQPQHF.

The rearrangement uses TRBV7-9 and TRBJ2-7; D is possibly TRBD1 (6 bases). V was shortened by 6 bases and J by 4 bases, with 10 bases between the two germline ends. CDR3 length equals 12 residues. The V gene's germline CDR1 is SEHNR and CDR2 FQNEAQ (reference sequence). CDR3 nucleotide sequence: TGTGCCAGCAGTCGTCAGGGGTACGAGCAGTACTTC. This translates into CASSRQGYEQYF.

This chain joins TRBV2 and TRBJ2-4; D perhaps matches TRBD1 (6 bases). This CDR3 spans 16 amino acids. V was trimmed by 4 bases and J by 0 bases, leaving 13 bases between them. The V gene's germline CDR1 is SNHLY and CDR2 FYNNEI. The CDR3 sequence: CASSGGRMVAKNIQYF. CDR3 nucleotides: TGTGCCAGCAGTGGGGGGCGGATGGTAGCCAAAAACATTCAGTACTTC.

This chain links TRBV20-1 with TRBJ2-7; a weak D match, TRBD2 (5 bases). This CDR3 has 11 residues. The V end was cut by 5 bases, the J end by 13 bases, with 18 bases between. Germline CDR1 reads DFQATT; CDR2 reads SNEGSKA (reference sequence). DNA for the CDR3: TGCAGTGCTCCAATTGAGGGCGTCTCCTACTTC. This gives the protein CSAPIEGVSYF.

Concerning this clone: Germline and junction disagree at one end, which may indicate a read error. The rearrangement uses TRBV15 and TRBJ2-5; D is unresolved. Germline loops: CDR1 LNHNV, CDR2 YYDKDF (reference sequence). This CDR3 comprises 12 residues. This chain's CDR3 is CAASTYAETQYF. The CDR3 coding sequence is TGTGCCGCCAGCACATATGCGGAGACCCAGTACTTC.

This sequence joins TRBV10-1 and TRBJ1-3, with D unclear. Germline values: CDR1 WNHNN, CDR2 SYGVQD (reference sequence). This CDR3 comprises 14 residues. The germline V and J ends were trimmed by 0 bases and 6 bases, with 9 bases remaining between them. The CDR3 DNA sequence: TGCGCCAGCAGTGAGTCGGGCAGGCCAAACACCATATATTTT. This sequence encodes CASSESGRPNTIYF.

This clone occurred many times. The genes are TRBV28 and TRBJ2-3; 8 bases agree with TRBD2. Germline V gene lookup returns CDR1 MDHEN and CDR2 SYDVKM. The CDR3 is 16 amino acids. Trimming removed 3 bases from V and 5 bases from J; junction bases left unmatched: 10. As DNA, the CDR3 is TGTGCCAGCAGTTTCGGGGGTAGCGGGGCTCAAGATACGCAGTATTTT. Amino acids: CASSFGGSGAQDTQYF.

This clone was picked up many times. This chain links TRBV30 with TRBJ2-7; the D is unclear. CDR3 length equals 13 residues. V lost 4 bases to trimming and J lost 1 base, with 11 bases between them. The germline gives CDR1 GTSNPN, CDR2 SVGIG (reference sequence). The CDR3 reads CAWTGPPSYEQYF. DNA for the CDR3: TGTGCCTGGACAGGTCCCCCTTCCTACGAGCAGTACTTC.

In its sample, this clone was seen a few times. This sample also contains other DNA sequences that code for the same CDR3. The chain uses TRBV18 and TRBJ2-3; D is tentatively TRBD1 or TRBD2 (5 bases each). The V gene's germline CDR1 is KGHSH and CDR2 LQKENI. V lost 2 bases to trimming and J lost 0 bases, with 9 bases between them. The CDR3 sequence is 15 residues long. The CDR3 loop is CASSPNGDSTDTQYF. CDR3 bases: TGTGCCAGCTCACCAAACGGGGACAGCACAGATACGCAGTATTTT.